This TCR beta chain was identified in a study of CD4 T cells in relation to SARS-CoV-2 and coronaviruses. In the study overall: Shared crossreactive spike epitopes were mapped to their HLA restriction.

Method: immunoSEQ multiplex PCR; TCRdb's copy keeps in-frame clones and lacks some. The repertoire holds roughly 71,000 clones, with about 90% as singletons. This CDR3 has 18 amino acids. The study's findings and limits: SARS-CoV-2-driven expansion was significantly weaker in crossreactive than monoreactive clones.

Unexposed donor CD4+ T cells date from 2011-2018, before the COVID-19 pandemic. Note on this clone: What it binds is not known.

The chain has TRBV21-1 and TRBJ2-7; the D call TRBD2 from the table was never checked on the DNA. TRBV21-1 is described as a pseudogene. The sequenced sample consisted of memory CD4+ T cells from PBMCs. The source of this sequence is a human donor in good health. As DNA, the CDR3 is TGTGCCAGCAGCAAAGCGGACCTCCCAGCGGGAGTTATCTACGAGCAGTACTTC. Translation gives CASSKADLPAGVIYEQYF.